These T cell receptor beta chains were read from a single sample in a study of T-cell reconstitution after alpha-beta-depleted transplantation in children. TCRdb re-called the PCR reads with MiXCR, one entry per CDR3 protein. In the table there are approximately 520,000 distinct CDR3 sequences, approximately 32% of which are singletons. Sequenced material: PBMCs from the stem cell graft donor, taken from the stem cell graft. These receptors were obtained from a human donor who donated a stem cell graft to a child with aplastic anemia. Each CDR3 is given with its conserved first and last residue. A D gene is named only where the DNA matches it firmly. Only some rows state a clone size, as once, few, many or a class for expanded clones.

V	J	D	size	DNA	CDR3
TRBV6-1	TRBJ1-6	.	few	TGTGCCAGCAGTGAAGCCCCGGGGGCATTCGGTTCGCACCTCCACTTT	CASSEAPGAFGSHLHF
TRBV20-1	TRBJ2-1	TRBD1	.	TGCAGTGCTGGACAGGGGGCAGGGGAGCAGTTCTTC	CSAGQGAGEQFF
TRBV24-1	TRBJ2-2	.	.	TGTGCCACCAGTGTCGGGACTTCCACCGGGGAGCTGTTTTTT	CATSVGTSTGELFF
TRBV30	TRBJ2-2	TRBD2	few	TGTGCCTGGAGTCGGGGGCTAGCGGGACGAGGCGGGGAGCTGTTTTTT	CAWSRGLAGRGGELFF
TRBV6-1	TRBJ2-3	.	few	TGTGCCAGCAGTGAAACCGAGTGGGCGGGGGCTACTGCTGATACGCAGTATTTT	CASSETEWAGATADTQYF
TRBV6-1	TRBJ1-1	.	few	TGTGCCAGCAGTGAATATTCGAACACTGAAGCTTTCTTT	CASSEYSNTEAFF
TRBV30	TRBJ2-3	.	.	TGTGCCTGGAGCGCCTTCTACAGTAGCACAGATACGCAGTATTTT	CAWSAFYSSTDTQYF
TRBV5-5	TRBJ1-1	.	few	TGTGCCAGCAGCCCGGCCCGGAGTATGGCTTTCTTT	CASSPARSMAFF
TRBV12-3/TRBV12-4	TRBJ2-7	.	.	TGTGCCAGCAGCGCTGGGGGCGACGAGCAGTACTTC	CASSAGGDEQYF
TRBV19	TRBJ2-1	TRBD2	.	TGTGCCAGTAGTCTGCTAGCGGGAGTTCTCGTTGAGCAGTTCTTC	CASSLLAGVLVEQFF
TRBV30	TRBJ1-5	TRBD1	.	TGTGCCTGGAGTTTAGGACAGGGGCCTCAGCACCAGCATTTT	CAWSLGQGPQHQHF
TRBV6-4	TRBJ1-2	.	.	TGTGCCAGCAGTGACGAGAACCGACAGAGCAGTAGGAACACCTTC	CASSDENRQSSRNTF
TRBV20-1	TRBJ2-7	.	.	TGCAGTGCTAGGGACACAGAGCAGTACTTC	CSARDTEQYF
TRBV20-1	TRBJ1-2	.	.	TGCAGTGCTAGACCGTTGGATAACTATGGCTACACCTTC	CSARPLDNYGYTF
TRBV5-6	TRBJ2-5	TRBD1	few	TGTGCCAGCAGCTTGAAGGGACAGGGGGCAGCCCAGTACTTC	CASSLKGQGAAQYF
TRBV24-1	TRBJ2-1	.	.	TGTGCCACCAGTGATTTGCAAGCGGCGGATTACAATGAGCAGTTCTTC	CATSDLQAADYNEQFF
TRBV20-1	TRBJ2-7	.	.	TGCAGTGCAGACGACGTAGTCTCCTACGAGCAGTACTTC	CSADDVVSYEQYF
TRBV6-2/TRBV6-3	TRBJ1-1	.	.	TGTGCCAGCAGTTACAACCGGGGGCAAGACACTGAAGCTTTCTTT	CASSYNRGQDTEAFF
TRBV20-1	TRBJ2-5	TRBD1	.	TGCAGTGCTCCACCGACAGGGCGGGAGACCCAGTACTTC	CSAPPTGRETQYF
TRBV20-1	TRBJ1-2	.	few	TGCAGTGCTAGAGATCCGACGGAGTATGGCTACACCTTC	CSARDPTEYGYTF
TRBV27	TRBJ2-6	.	once	TGTGCCAGCAGAGGGACCGGGGCCAACGTCCTGACTTTC	CASRGTGANVLTF
TRBV19	TRBJ2-4	TRBD1	.	TGTGCCAGTAGTATTACAGGGGGCGTGGACAAAAACATTCAGTACTTC	CASSITGGVDKNIQYF
TRBV4-3	TRBJ1-3	TRBD1	.	TGCGCCAGCAGCCCGTCATCAGGGGGCTCGCCAAACACCATATATTTT	CASSPSSGGSPNTIYF